This paragraph covers one TCR beta chain sequence. Germline V CDR1 and CDR2: SGHTS, YDEGEE. The CDR3 totals 15 residues. V was shortened by 0 bases and J by 6 bases, with 14 bases between the two germline ends. The data are from a study of blood T cell repertoires in COVID-19. Across the whole study: The samples span acute and convalescent COVID-19 from the United States, Italy and Spain. PBMCs, B-cell-depleted T cells, or T cells were the source of the cDNA or gDNA that made up the material.

As originally analysed: Reference gene primer amplification yielded estimated nucleated cell counts. Repertoires were generated with immunoSEQ multiplex PCR, while TCRdb's copy carries only in-frame clones and drops some. For V, J and clone size, that table is used; D and trimming come from the DNA. Counted here are more than 95,000 clones, around 81% occurring once; the ten biggest clones make up 3.5% to 4.5%. V is TRBV5-8 and J is TRBJ2-3; D is uncertain. The sequence was obtained from a woman in her fifties or sixties with acute or convalescent COVID-19. Material: peripheral blood. The DNA of the CDR3 is TGTGCCAGCAGCTTGGCCTTTATTAGCTGGGATACGCAGTATTTT. Its translation: CASSLAFISWDTQYF.